This entry describes one T cell receptor (beta chain). This clone has only a few counts. Its antigen is unknown. No per-base quality is available; no much larger clone lies one base away. Enrolling through a virtual design, the prospective study's participants ranged in age from roughly 18 to 95 years and lived across roughly 23 United States geographic areas. In the prospective study, cohorts were assigned on the basis of participant-reported clinical history obtained from a screening survey and a study questionnaire. For ImmuneRACE Cohort 3, a participant was defined as recovered based on two consecutive negative NP/OP PCR tests, clearance by a healthcare professional, or resolution of symptoms. Each participant in the prospective study had whole blood, serum and a nasopharyngeal or oropharyngeal swab collected by mobile phlebotomists. Participants in the prospective study had the option to provide additional blood draws and questionnaires over a roughly two-month period. Prospective study blood samples were shipped either frozen or at room temperature before DNA extraction.

The data stem from a study of blood T cell repertoires in COVID-19 (TCRdb year 2020). In terms of the full investigation: Collaborator samples came from the United States, Italy and Spain and covered acute and convalescent phases of COVID-19. Nearly every sample came with metadata listing a de-identified subject ID, COVID-19 status, age in years and sex. The material from the prospective study consisted of cDNA or gDNA derived from T cells, B-cell-depleted T cells, or PBMCs. HLA class I and class II types, where available, came from metadata supplied by the sample provider rather than from assay-based typing. Deeply sampled blood TCRbeta repertoires from subjects exposed to, actively infected with, or recovered from COVID-19 were included in the dataset. The samples were drawn from the first 160 participants of the ongoing ImmuneRACE study and from over a thousand subjects provided by 6 global collaborators. The repertoires were released in a freely available public database intended as a resource for research on the immune response to SARS-CoV-2.

TCRbeta CDR3 regions were amplified from genomic DNA using the immunoSEQ Assay, a bias-controlled multiplex PCR. Per the authors' processing: The number of nucleated cells in each sample was estimated by amplification of reference gene primers within the assay. To quantify the absolute abundance of each unique TCRbeta CDR3 rearrangement, sequence reads were collapsed and filtered. For each sample, productive Simpson clonality was calculated as the square root of Simpson's diversity index across productive rearrangements. TCRdb took this table from immuneACCESS and kept in-frame rearrangements with V and J called. Such tables lack part of the clones; where checked against another copy, unresolved V genes explain under half of the gap, and the rest is unexplained. From that table come the V and J calls and clone size; the DNA was used to work out D and trimming. The sample table holds roughly 150,000 clones, of which 80% to 90% were seen once. The top ten clones comprise approximately 7.7% of the sample.

The investigation overall reported the following: How much clinical and demographic metadata was included differed by source and by participant, and the metadata was provided uncurated.

The germline V gene supplies CDR1 SGHRS and CDR2 YFSETQ. Between the V and J ends, shortened by 1 base and 6 bases respectively, the junction contains 15 bases. The CDR3, from cysteine to phenylalanine, totals 15 residues. Just the 45-base CDR3 DNA is kept, in frame starting at base 1. The source material was PBMCs or T cells enriched from blood (not recorded which). The receptor chain draws on TRBV5-1 and TRBJ2-3, with a weak D call of TRBD2 (6 bases match). This TCR was sampled from a woman aged 45 to 65 who had recovered from COVID-19. The CDR3 here reads CASSLTGVPLDTQYF. The bases read TGCGCCAGCAGCTTGACGGGGGTCCCCCTCGATACGCAGTATTTT.